This record covers a single T cell receptor beta chain. What it recognizes is unknown. The method was immunoSEQ multiplex PCR; TCRdb's version includes in-frame clones alone and lacks a portion of them. The sample shows about 20,000 clones, approximately 86% of them seen only once. Genomic DNA came from blood regulatory T cells gated CD4+ CD25-high CD127-low. The source of the sample is a study of regulatory and conventional T cells in RAG deficiency. Findings and limits, study-wide: In Omenn syndrome, Treg and Tconv repertoires overlapped >85%. Sorted Omenn CD25-high CD127-low cells may not be bona fide Tregs.

Deletions cut 6 bases from V and 2 bases from J, with 10 bases between. The CDR3 is made up of 13 amino acids. The germline gives CDR1 MDHEN, CDR2 SYDVKM. Another study also made use of these data, one on regulatory T cells. From that study: Amplification used 52 TRBV primers and 13 TRBJ primers. Skewed V and J usage and few unique V-J pairs marked patient repertoires, most in Tregs.

The receptor was derived from a human donor in good health. Sequencing was done on a sample of Tregs sorted from blood. The chain employs TRBV28 and TRBJ1-2; D unclear. The CDR3: CASRGVGNYGYTF. In nucleotides, the CDR3 is TGTGCCAGCAGAGGCGTAGGGAACTATGGCTACACCTTC.